The T cell receptor beta chain described here comes from a study of blood T cell repertoires in COVID-19. In the study overall: PBMCs, B-cell-depleted T cells, or T cells were the source of the cDNA or gDNA that made up the material.

Produced via immunoSEQ multiplex PCR; TCRdb's table is partial and in-frame only. There are some 240,000 clones in the sample; 85% occur only once, and 6.6% lies in the top ten. Participants were aged roughly 18 to 90 years from approximately 24 US areas. Within 2 weeks of study entry, exposed participants had contacted a PCR-confirmed or clinician-diagnosed COVID-19 case. V dropped 5 bases and J dropped 0; count of bases not matched to a gene: 9. The CDR3 sequence is 17 residues long. CDR1 is MNHEY and CDR2 is SMNVEV in the germline V gene (reference sequence). The clonotype originates from a woman in her forties or fifties who had been exposed to COVID-19. V usage is TRBV27 and J usage is TRBJ1-5; 8 nucleotides line up with TRBD1. Sequenced material: PBMCs or T cells enriched from blood (not recorded which). CDR3 bases: TGTGCCAGCAGTCTCAGGGGGCCCTTGATTAGCAATCAGCCCCAGCATTTT. This sequence encodes CASSLRGPLISNQPQHF.